This T cell receptor (beta chain) was obtained from a study of shared clonotypes between healthy human individuals. Per the germline V gene, CDR1 is SGHDT and CDR2 is YYEEEE. V lost 2 bases and J 4 bases, leaving 12 bases between the germline ends. There are 14 residues in the CDR3. Sequencing used immunoSEQ multiplex PCR; TCRdb keeps in-frame clones, though not all of them. The sample has over 300,000 clones; around 87% are singletons. This sequence was found in a man between 18 and 35 years old in good health. The sample consisted of memory CD8+ T cells sorted from blood. Stated subset: CD45RO+ cells pooled with CCR7-negative TemRA cells. V is TRBV5-6 and J is TRBJ1-2, with D uncertain. CDR3 in DNA: TGTGCCAGCAGCTTACCTGTCCTCCTCTATGGCTACACCTTC. Translated, it gives CASSLPVLLYGYTF.